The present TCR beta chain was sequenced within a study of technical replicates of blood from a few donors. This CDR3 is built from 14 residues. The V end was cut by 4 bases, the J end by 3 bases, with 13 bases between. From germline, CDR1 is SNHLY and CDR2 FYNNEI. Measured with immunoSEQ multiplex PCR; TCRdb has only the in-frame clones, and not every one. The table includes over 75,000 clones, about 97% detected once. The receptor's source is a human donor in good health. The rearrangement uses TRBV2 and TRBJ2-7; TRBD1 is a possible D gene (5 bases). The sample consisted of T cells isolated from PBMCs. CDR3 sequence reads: CASSGRTGDYEQYF. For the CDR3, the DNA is TGTGCCAGCAGTGGACGTACAGGCGACTACGAGCAGTACTTC.